Listed here are 18 T cell receptor beta chains from one sample, sequenced in a study of regulatory T cells in long-lasting Graves disease. Investigators prepared the TCR beta libraries by applying iRepertoire HTBI primers and Arm-PCR of CDR3 regions. TCRdb re-analysed the multiplex PCR reads in MiXCR, keeping a single row per CDR3 protein. The table includes roughly 430,000 distinct CDR3 sequences, 21% detected once. Time point: persistent/refractory GD, antithyroid drugs over 5 years with positive TRAb. The TCR library was made from RNA that had been extracted from PBMCs in TRIzol. Here the sequenced sample was peripheral blood mononuclear cells (PBMCs), taken when the disease was refractory, from a patient treated with antithyroid drugs. Receptors were obtained from a female donor with Graves disease.

The chain joins TRBV7-9 to TRBJ2-3; D unclear. Germline V lookup: CDR1 SEHNR, CDR2 FQNEAQ (reference sequence). The ends were cut back, 3 bases at V and 6 bases at J, with 7 bases in the middle. The CDR3 totals 12 residues. CDR3: CASSLSEDTQYF. CDR3 sequence (DNA): TGTGCCAGCAGCTTGAGCGAGGATACGCAGTATTTT.

V and J are TRBV24-1 and TRBJ2-5; TRBD2 matches at 16 bases. This CDR3 has 17 amino acids. Germline V gene data show CDR1 as KGHDR and CDR2 as SFDVKD. The J segment lost 5 bases and the V segment lost 7 bases, leaving 9 bases of the junction unmatched. The CDR3 DNA sequence: TGTGCCACCAGCGAGGGACTAGCGGGAGGGCCTCCGGAGACCCAGTACTTC. This sequence encodes CATSEGLAGGPPETQYF.

CDR3 sequence: CASSSFNRGRDTEAFF. CDR3 nucleotide sequence: TGTGCCAGCAGCTCCTTTAACCGGGGGCGGGACACTGAAGCTTTCTTT. V is TRBV5-4 and J is TRBJ1-1, with D possibly TRBD1 on 6 matching bases. The CDR3 contains 16 residues. The V and J ends lost 3 bases and 3 bases respectively, with 18 bases between them. CDR1 is SGHNT and CDR2 is YYREEE in the germline V gene (reference sequence).

The chain is built from TRBV11-2 and TRBJ2-7; no firm D call. CDR3 length: 15 residues. Germline CDR1 is SGHAT and CDR2 is FQNNGV. Between the trimmed V and J ends, which lost 5 bases and 2 bases, there was a span of 16 bases. In DNA form, the CDR3 reads TGTGCCAGCAGCCAAGGGCCTAGTAATACCTACGAGCAGTACTTC. It translates to CASSQGPSNTYEQYF.

A word on this clonotype: This sequence may be a read error, since a much larger clone differs from it by one base. V usage is TRBV6-1 and J usage is TRBJ2-7; a possible D gene is TRBD1 (5 bases). Trimming shortened V by 4 bases and J by 4 bases, and 14 bases separated the two germline ends. Germline V lookup: CDR1 MNHNS, CDR2 SASEGT. The CDR3 runs to 14 residues. The CDR3 coding sequence is TGTGCCAGCAGTGGGGCAGGGAAGCCGTACGAGCAGTACTTC. This codes for CASSGAGKPYEQYF.

CDR3: CASSLAQGLSTDTQYF. DNA for the CDR3: TGTGCCAGCAGCTTAGCACAGGGGCTAAGCACAGATACGCAGTATTTT. V gene TRBV11-2 combines with J gene TRBJ2-3, with 7 bases identical to TRBD1. J lost 0 bases, V lost 1 base, and 4 bases had no gene match. CDR1 is SGHAT, CDR2 FQNNGV, per germline. The CDR3 length is 16 residues.

This clonotype was seen a single time. The V gene is TRBV10-3, the J gene TRBJ2-1, with unresolved D. Germline CDR1 ENHRY, CDR2 SYGVKD. There are 14 residues in the CDR3. Trimming cost V 8 bases and J 2 bases, with 13 bases left between them. CDR3: CAIRPTRPYNEQFF. The CDR3 nucleotides are TGTGCCATCCGCCCGACACGGCCCTACAATGAGCAGTTCTTC.

A few counts support this clonotype. The chain uses TRBV3-1 and TRBJ2-1, with D uncertain. Trimming removed 1 base at V and 5 bases at J, with 9 bases between. This CDR3 is 14 amino acids long. CDR1 is LGHDT, CDR2 YNNKEL, per germline (reference sequence). Here the CDR3 DNA reads TGTGCCAGCAGCCAAGTCGGCGGCGACAATGAGCAGTTCTTC. Encoded protein: CASSQVGGDNEQFF.

This clonotype has only a few counts. The chain joins TRBV27 to TRBJ2-2; the match to TRBD2 covers 9 bases. The CDR3 is 16 residues long. Trimming took 7 bases from V and 5 from J; bases not matched to a gene: 11. Germline CDR1 and CDR2: MNHEY and SMNVEV (reference sequence). CDR3 in amino acids: CASKRGAGGSTGELFF. For the CDR3, the DNA is TGTGCCAGCAAAAGGGGAGCGGGAGGCTCTACCGGGGAGCTGTTTTTT.

The chain combines TRBV11-2 with TRBJ1-1, with D possibly being TRBD1 (6 bases). Germline lookup yields CDR1 SGHAT and CDR2 FQNNGV. This CDR3 comprises 15 residues. Trimming took off 4 bases at V and 0 bases at J, with 12 bases between the two ends. The CDR3 loop reads CASSSDQGLNTEAFF. CDR3 nucleotides: TGTGCCAGCAGCTCAGATCAGGGGCTGAACACTGAAGCTTTCTTT.

This chain uses TRBV12-3 or TRBV12-4 with TRBJ2-5; 7 bases align to TRBD2. The CDR3 runs to 16 residues. V was clipped by 6 bases and J by 5 bases; unmatched bases: 15. CDR3 region: CASSPTPAGDLETQYF. CDR3 bases: TGTGCCAGCAGCCCTACCCCGGCGGGAGACTTGGAGACCCAGTACTTC.

This clonotype was picked up a small number of times. The V and J genes are TRBV7-9 and TRBJ1-4; 9 bases line up with TRBD1. The CDR3 contains 15 residues. The germline gives CDR1 SEHNR, CDR2 FQNEAQ (reference sequence). V gave up 5 bases and J gave up 7 bases; unmatched junction bases: 8. The DNA of the CDR3 is TGTGCCAGCAGCACCCACAGGGGGCCGGGTGAAAAACTGTTTTTT. Translated, it gives CASSTHRGPGEKLFF. Looking up the rest from reference TRBV7-9 and TRBJ1-4 gives the full variable domain: DTGVSQNPRHKITKRGQNVTFRCDPISEHNRLYWYRQTLGQGPEFLTYFQNEAQLEKSRLLSDRFSAERPKGSFSTLEIQRTEQGDSAMYLCASSTHRGPGEKLFFGSGTQLSVL.

This clonotype was seen a handful of times. V and J are TRBV29-1 and TRBJ2-7; TRBD2 agrees at 10 bases. The V gene end was trimmed by 4 bases and the J gene end by 1 base; junction bases not matched to a gene: 4. Looked up from germline, CDR1 is SQVTM and CDR2 is ANQGSEA. This CDR3 has 14 amino acids. This CDR3 reads CSVVLAGGSYEQYF. DNA for the CDR3: TGCAGCGTTGTTTTAGCGGGAGGATCCTACGAGCAGTACTTC.

This clonotype was picked up many times. This chain joins TRBV28 and TRBJ2-5, with 7 bases matching TRBD2. There are 15 residues in the CDR3. The germline V gene encodes CDR1 MDHEN and CDR2 SYDVKM. The V and J ends lost 5 bases and 5 bases, in that order; junction bases with no gene match: 11. CDR3 DNA: TGTGCCAGCAGTCCCCGGGCGGGAGTTGTGGAGACCCAGTACTTC. Translating it yields CASSPRAGVVETQYF.

This clonotype was recorded many times. The V gene is TRBV5-1, the J gene TRBJ1-2; D may be TRBD1 (5 bases). The CDR3 has 13 residues. The germline gives CDR1 SGHRS, CDR2 YFSETQ. Trimming removed 4 bases at V and 3 bases at J, with 10 bases between. The CDR3 DNA reads TGCGCCAGCAGCCCCGGGGCGGACTATGGCTACACCTTC. This translates into CASSPGADYGYTF.

This clonotype was observed a handful of times. V usage is TRBV28 and J usage is TRBJ2-1, with 12 bases that match TRBD2. This CDR3 has 16 amino acids. V lost 6 bases to trimming and J lost 3 bases; unmatched junction nucleotides: 6. Germline V CDR1 and CDR2: MDHEN, SYDVKM. The chain's CDR3 is CASSSTSGGSYNEQFF. CDR3 coding DNA: TGTGCCAGCAGCTCGACTAGCGGGGGAAGCTACAATGAGCAGTTCTTC. The entire variable domain, with the rest obtained from reference TRBV28 and TRBJ2-1, is as follows: DVKVTQSSRYLVKRTGEKVFLECVQDMDHENMFWYRQDPGLGLRLIYFSYDVKMKEKGDIPEGYSVSREKKERFSLILESASTNQTSMYLCASSSTSGGSYNEQFFGPGTRLTVL.

The chain recombines TRBV20-1 with TRBJ1-5; D is possibly TRBD1 (6 bases). This CDR3 comprises 15 residues. The V gene's germline CDR1 is DFQATT and CDR2 SNEGSKA (reference sequence). V lost 6 bases to trimming and J lost 0 bases, with 15 bases between them. The CDR3 loop reads CSAPDSIYSNQPQHF. CDR3 nucleotides: TGCAGTGCCCCGGACAGCATTTATAGCAATCAGCCCCAGCATTTT.

This chain connects TRBV28 to TRBJ2-1; 8 nucleotides line up with TRBD2. This CDR3 region has 17 residues. The ends lost 1 base at V and 0 bases at J; junction bases unmatched: 5. CDR1 and CDR2 (germline): MDHEN, SYDVKM. The CDR3 is CASSLFLSGSSYNEQFF. CDR3 sequence (DNA): TGTGCCAGCAGTTTATTTCTCAGCGGGAGCTCCTACAATGAGCAGTTCTTC.